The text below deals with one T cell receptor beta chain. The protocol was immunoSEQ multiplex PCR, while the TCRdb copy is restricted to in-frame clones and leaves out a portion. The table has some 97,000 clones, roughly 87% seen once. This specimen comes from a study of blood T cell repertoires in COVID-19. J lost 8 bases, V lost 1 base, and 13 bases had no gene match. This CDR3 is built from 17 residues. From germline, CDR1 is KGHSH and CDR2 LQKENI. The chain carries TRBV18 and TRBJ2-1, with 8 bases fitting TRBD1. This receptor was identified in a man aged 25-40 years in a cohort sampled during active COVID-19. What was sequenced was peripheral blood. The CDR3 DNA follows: TGTGCCAGCTCACCACTCGTCGGGACAGGCAAAGGCGATGAGCAGTTCTTC. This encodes CASSPLVGTGKGDEQFF.